The present T cell receptor beta chain was sequenced within a study of blood T cell repertoires in COVID-19. About the study: The cDNA or gDNA used as material had been derived from T cells, B-cell-depleted T cells, or PBMCs.

In the authors' methods: Counts of nucleated cells, estimated from reference gene primer amplification, were obtained. The protocol was immunoSEQ multiplex PCR, while the TCRdb copy is restricted to in-frame clones and leaves out a portion. That table gives V, J and clone size, and the DNA gave D and trimming. The sample lists around 100,000 clones, 80% to 90% occurring once. Sequenced: peripheral blood. The source of this sequence is a man aged 35-49 years with acute or convalescent COVID-19.

The CDR3 spells CASRGTGTRGYTF. The CDR3 region has the DNA TGTGCCAGCAGGGGGACAGGGACTCGCGGCTACACCTTC. V and J are TRBV28 and TRBJ1-2; TRBD1 agrees at 9 bases. V trimming: 6 bases; J trimming: 8 bases; junction bases outside the gene matches: 7. The germline V gene encodes CDR1 MDHEN and CDR2 SYDVKM. The CDR3 is 13 residues long.